A single sample is the source of the 5 T cell receptor beta chains below, sequenced in a study of blood T cell repertoires in COVID-19. Sequencing used immunoSEQ multiplex PCR; TCRdb keeps in-frame clones, though not all of them. The profile shows tens of thousands of clones, around 88% of them singletons. Sequenced input: peripheral blood. The receptors shown here come from a woman of 80 years or more with active or convalescent COVID-19.

This clone was recorded only once. The chain recombines TRBV11-2 with TRBJ2-7; tentative D call: TRBD1 (5 bases). Per germline, CDR1 SGHAT and CDR2 FQNNGV. The CDR3 covers 15 residues. V lost 4 bases to trimming and J lost 1 base, with 14 bases between them. CDR3 loop: CASSSPRASSYEQYF. The CDR3 region has the DNA TGTGCCAGCAGCTCCCCCAGGGCCAGTTCCTACGAGCAGTACTTC.

This clone has only a few counts. The chain's CDR3 is CASSQRNTEAFF. The CDR3 DNA reads as TGTGCCAGCAGCCAGAGGAACACTGAAGCTTTCTTT. The V and J genes are TRBV3-1 (or the pseudogene TRBV3-2) and TRBJ1-1, with D hard to call. Germline CDR1 LGHDT, CDR2 YNNKEL (reference sequence). The CDR3 spans 12 residues. The V gene lost 3 bases and the J gene lost 1 base, with 3 bases spanning the gap.

This clone has just a few counts. The rearrangement uses TRBV18 and TRBJ1-3, with 7 bases lining up with TRBD1. Germline CDR1 is KGHSH and CDR2 is LQKENI. The V gene end was trimmed by 2 bases and the J gene end by 4 bases; junction bases not matched to a gene: 5. This CDR3 comprises 15 residues. This CDR3 is CASSPYRDSGNTIYF. In nucleotides, the CDR3 is TGTGCCAGCTCACCATACCGGGACAGCGGAAACACCATATATTTT.

This chain uses TRBV6-2 or TRBV6-3 with TRBJ2-1; TRBD2 aligns across 10 bases. The CDR3 is made up of 16 amino acids. Germline V gene lookup returns CDR1 MNHEY and CDR2 SVGEGT. The trim removed 2 bases at V and 5 bases at J, leaving 6 bases unmatched. The CDR3 DNA reads as TGTGCCAGCAGTTACCCCAGCGGGGGGGCTAACAATGAGCAGTTCTTC. It yields the protein CASSYPSGGANNEQFF.

J is TRBJ2-3 and V is TRBV7-9, with 9 bases that match TRBD2. In germline, CDR1 is SEHNR, CDR2 FQNEAQ (reference sequence). The CDR3 is 14 amino acids. V was clipped by 5 bases and J by 5 bases; unmatched bases: 5. The CDR3 reads CASSEGLAGDTQYF. The CDR3 region has the DNA TGTGCCAGCAGCGAGGGACTAGCAGGAGATACGCAGTATTTT.